These 2 T cell receptor beta chains were all obtained from the same sample, sequenced in a study of blood T cell repertoires in COVID-19. This table comes from immunoSEQ multiplex PCR, and its TCRdb copy is limited to in-frame clones, with some not included. The sample carries approximately 220,000 clones, about nine tenths recorded once. The specimen was peripheral blood. These receptors all stem from a man in his forties or fifties with acute or convalescent COVID-19.

The chain links TRBV11-2 to TRBJ2-1; D is unresolved. The CDR3 length is 14 residues. Per germline, CDR1 SGHAT and CDR2 FQNNGV. The germline V and J ends were trimmed by 1 base and 7 bases, with 11 bases remaining between them. CDR3 sequence: CASSLVTGGNEQFF. DNA for the CDR3: TGTGCCAGCAGCTTAGTGACTGGTGGGAATGAGCAGTTCTTC.

This sequence joins TRBV21-1 and TRBJ2-7; TRBD1, the D gene given by the table, was not confirmed from the DNA. TRBV21-1 is deemed a pseudogene. The CDR3 contains 15 residues. The CDR3: CASSKAGQVAHEQYF. CDR3 nucleotides: TGTGCCAGCAGCAAAGCGGGGCAGGTCGCCCACGAGCAGTACTTC.